Reported below is one T cell receptor (beta chain). The antigen is unknown. CDR3 size: 15 residues. V lost 9 bases and J 2 bases, leaving 19 bases between the germline ends. In germline, CDR1 is LNHDA, CDR2 SQIVND (reference sequence). The record originates from a study of T cell responses to AZD1222 COVID-19 vaccine. Study as a whole: Second-dose recipients at about 4 or about 12 weeks were treated as one pooled group.

Study-wide points: The breadth and depth of Spike-specific TCRs increased once two AZD1222 doses had been given. No day 14 peak samples; only post-peak repertoires were characterized.

The method was immunoSEQ multiplex PCR; TCRdb's version includes in-frame clones alone and lacks a portion of them. The data hold about 200,000 clones, with approximately 92% observed a single time. Material: peripheral blood, obtained on day 0 of AZD1222 vaccination. The chain joins TRBV19 to TRBJ2-5; D might be TRBD2 (6 bases). This TCR was recovered from an adult in good health. CDR3 region: CARVYGRGIQETQYF. CDR3 nucleotides: TGTGCCAGGGTCTATGGGCGGGGAATACAAGAGACCCAGTACTTC.